These 30 T cell receptor beta chains were all obtained from the same sample, sequenced in a study of regulatory T cells in long-lasting Graves disease. Arm-PCR with iRepertoire HTBI primers amplified the CDR3 regions for these TCR beta libraries. TCRdb re-analysed the multiplex PCR reads in MiXCR, keeping a single row per CDR3 protein. The repertoire holds roughly 420,000 distinct CDR3 sequences, with roughly 15% as singletons. Documented time point: newly diagnosed GD, antithyroid drugs for less than 3 months. PBMCs provided the RNA from which the TCR library was made. These data were likewise used in another study, on T cells in Graves' hyperthyroidism and ophthalmopathy.

Source: peripheral blood mononuclear cells (PBMCs), taken at new diagnosis, from a patient treated with antithyroid drugs. The receptors shown here come from a woman aged 50 to 60 with Graves disease.

At least ten counts were recorded for this clonotype. This chain uses TRBV28 with TRBJ2-1, with 12 bases fitting TRBD2. The trim removed 4 bases at V and 5 bases at J, leaving 9 bases unmatched. From germline, CDR1 is MDHEN and CDR2 SYDVKM. The CDR3 totals 17 residues. The CDR3 reads CASSWASGRAFDNEQFF. The CDR3 DNA follows: TGTGCCAGCAGTTGGGCTAGCGGGAGGGCCTTTGACAATGAGCAGTTCTTC.

This chain connects TRBV20-1 to TRBJ1-4; 10 bases line up with TRBD1. The CDR3 has 14 amino acids. The trim removed 4 bases at V and 8 bases at J, leaving 7 bases unmatched. CDR1 and CDR2 (germline): DFQATT, SNEGSKA (reference sequence). The CDR3 protein is CSAKRQGAWEKLFF. DNA for the CDR3: TGCAGTGCTAAGAGACAGGGGGCTTGGGAAAAACTGTTTTTT.

The sample holds many counts of this clonotype. The chain recombines TRBV4-2 with TRBJ2-7; 15 bases agree with TRBD2. Germline V lookup: CDR1 LGHNA, CDR2 YNFKEQ. This CDR3 is 14 amino acids long. V lost 4 bases, J lost 6 bases, and 1 base stayed unmatched. The CDR3 region is CASSPGLAGGEQYF. DNA of the CDR3: TGTGCCAGCAGCCCGGGACTAGCGGGAGGCGAGCAGTACTTC.

This clonotype was seen only a few times. The CDR3 nucleotides are TGTGCCAGCAGTTACTCCGGGATTTACAACAATGAGCAGTTCTTC. It is translated as CASSYSGIYNNEQFF. V usage is TRBV6-5 and J usage is TRBJ2-1; D perhaps matches TRBD2 (5 bases). Germline V lookup: CDR1 MNHEY, CDR2 SVGAGI. This CDR3 has 15 amino acids. Deletions cut 0 bases from V and 5 bases from J, with 11 bases between.

This clonotype was detected many times. This chain uses TRBV18 with TRBJ2-3; D not certain. CDR1 and CDR2 from the germline V gene are KGHSH and LQKENI. V lost 1 base and J 1 base, leaving 9 bases between the germline ends. There are 15 residues in the CDR3. The CDR3 coding sequence is TGTGCCAGCTCACCACTCCGTCGGGGCACAGATACGCAGTATTTT. Translation: CASSPLRRGTDTQYF.

The table lists this clonotype with a few counts. The junction shows a germline mismatch at one end, possibly a read error. This CDR3 reads CTSSLAGGRGINEQFF. As DNA, the CDR3 is TGCACCAGCAGCTTGGCCGGCGGGAGGGGAATCAATGAGCAGTTCTTC. The chain combines TRBV5-1 with TRBJ2-1; 9 positions match TRBD2. CDR1 is SGHRS, CDR2 YFSETQ, per germline. This CDR3 is built from 16 residues.

This clonotype occurred many times. This chain connects TRBV7-9 to TRBJ2-5, with D hard to call. CDR3 length: 17 amino acids. Per the germline V gene, CDR1 is SEHNR and CDR2 is FQNEAQ (reference sequence). The V end lost 2 bases, the J end lost 5 bases, and 21 bases lay between the germline ends. The CDR3 sequence is CASSLRGPPPVGETQYF. In DNA form, the CDR3 reads TGTGCCAGCAGCTTACGTGGACCACCACCCGTGGGGGAGACCCAGTACTTC.

The J gene is TRBJ1-4, the V gene TRBV18; D is perhaps TRBD1 (5 bases). CDR1 KGHSH and CDR2 LQKENI come from the germline V gene. V lost 4 bases and J 8 bases, leaving 17 bases between the germline ends. The CDR3 consists of 15 residues. The CDR3 nucleotides are TGTGCCAGCTCACTTATTCCCGGGGGTCCAGAAAAACTGTTTTTT. Amino acid sequence: CASSLIPGGPEKLFF.

The rearrangement links TRBV11-2 to TRBJ2-1; D tentatively reads TRBD1 or TRBD2 (5 bases each). Germline CDR1 is SGHAT and CDR2 is FQNNGV. This CDR3 spans 15 amino acids. The germline V and J ends were trimmed by 2 bases and 4 bases, with 12 bases remaining between them. The CDR3 protein is CASSLMGTVYNEQFF. DNA of the CDR3: TGTGCCAGCAGCTTAATGGGGACCGTTTACAATGAGCAGTTCTTC. Variable domain in full (rest from reference TRBV11-2 and TRBJ2-1): EAGVAQSPRYKIIEKRQSVAFWCNPISGHATLYWYQQILGQGPKLLIQFQNNGVVDDSQLPKDRFSAERLKGVDSTLKIQPAKLEDSAVYLCASSLMGTVYNEQFFGPGTRLTVL.

This clonotype occurred a few times. CDR3 nucleotides: TGCAGCGCCCGCCCTGGTAATGAAAAACTGTTTTTT. Encoded protein: CSARPGNEKLFF. This sequence joins TRBV29-1 and TRBJ1-4; D unclear. Germline CDR1 SQVTM, CDR2 ANQGSEA. This CDR3 has 12 amino acids. The V end was cut by 7 bases, the J end by 4 bases, with 10 bases between. The full variable domain, with the rest looked up from reference TRBV29-1 and TRBJ1-4, is SAVISQKPSRDICQRGTSLTIQCQVDSQVTMMFWYRQQPGQSLTLIATANQGSEATYESGFVIDKFPISRPNLTFSTLTVSNMSPEDSSIYLCSARPGNEKLFFGSGTQLSVL.

J is TRBJ2-7 and V is TRBV6-1; 8 nucleotides agree with TRBD2. Per the germline V gene, CDR1 is MNHNS and CDR2 is SASEGT. The CDR3 contains 15 residues. V was pared by 7 bases and J by 3 bases, with 11 bases of the junction left unmatched. For the CDR3, the DNA is TGTGCCAGCAAGCCGGGACTAGTACCCAGCTACGAGCAGTACTTC. Protein product: CASKPGLVPSYEQYF.

This clonotype was counted at least ten times. In DNA, the CDR3 is TGTGCCAGCACGGTCGAATACGGTATGAACACTGAAGCTTTCTTT. Residues: CASTVEYGMNTEAFF. The chain employs TRBV2 and TRBJ1-1; D is ambiguous. The germline V gene has CDR1 SNHLY and CDR2 FYNNEI. There are 15 residues in the CDR3. Between the trimmed V and J ends, which lost 7 bases and 0 bases, there was a span of 15 bases.

Concerning this clonotype itself: It may be a read error: a sequence one base away is much more abundant. It is likely a read error, because the conserved phenylalanine at the end of the CDR3 is missing. This rearrangement joins TRBV20-1 to TRBJ2-1; 9 bases are a match to TRBD1. Trimming cost V 1 base and J 4 bases; bases outside gene matches: 5. The CDR3 is 15 residues long. Germline lookup yields CDR1 DFQATT and CDR2 SNEGSKA (reference sequence). CDR3 residues: CSARGQDRGYNEQFV. In DNA, the CDR3 is TGCAGTGCTAGAGGGCAGGACAGGGGATACAATGAGCAGTTCGTC.

This clonotype occurred many times. The chain has TRBV5-1 and TRBJ2-1; 8 bases map to TRBD1. V shed 3 bases, J shed 9 bases, and the junction held 11 bases outside the gene matches. Germline-derived CDR1 and CDR2 are SGHRS and YFSETQ. The CDR3 consists of 15 residues. The DNA of the CDR3 is TGCGCCAGCAGCTCAGGACAGGGAGAATTAGGTGAGCAGTTCTTC. Its translation: CASSSGQGELGEQFF.

In its sample, this clonotype was seen many times. The rearrangement uses TRBV19 and TRBJ1-5; D remains unclear. Germline-derived CDR1 and CDR2 are LNHDA and SQIVND (reference sequence). V was clipped by 3 bases and J by 5 bases, with 8 bases between them. CDR3 length: 13 amino acids. The CDR3, as DNA: TGTGCCAGTAGTATCGAGGCGGATCAGCCCCAGCATTTT. Protein product: CASSIEADQPQHF. The full variable domain, its missing parts supplied by reference TRBV19 and TRBJ1-5, is DGGITQSPKYLFRKEGQNVTLSCEQNLNHDAMYWYRQDPGQGLRLIYYSQIVNDFQKGDIAEGYSVSREKKESFPLTVTSAQKNPTAFYLCASSIEADQPQHFGDGTRLSIL.

This clonotype has at least ten counts. J is TRBJ2-7 and V is TRBV2; D might be TRBD1 or TRBD2, each matching 5 bases. Trimming stripped 4 bases from V and 1 base from J, with 11 bases between. The CDR3 is 14 residues long. Germline values: CDR1 SNHLY, CDR2 FYNNEI. This CDR3 is CASSVRGPSYEQYF. DNA of the CDR3: TGTGCCAGCAGTGTACGGGGCCCATCCTACGAGCAGTACTTC.

There are many counts of this clonotype. V and J are TRBV13 and TRBJ2-7; 10 positions agree with TRBD1. Losses at the gene ends were 6 bases for V and 7 bases for J; bases not matched to a gene: 6. The CDR3 contains 13 residues. Germline lookup yields CDR1 PRHDT and CDR2 FYEKMQ (reference sequence). CDR3 amino acids: CASSRDRGREQYF. The CDR3 coding sequence is TGTGCCAGCAGTCGCGACAGGGGGCGGGAGCAGTACTTC.

The table lists this clonotype with many counts. The gene calls are TRBV10-1 and TRBJ2-3, with D uncertain. Trimming pared 2 bases from V and 4 bases from J, leaving 13 bases between. This CDR3 has 15 residues. Germline CDR1 and CDR2: WNHNN and SYGVQD (reference sequence). CDR3 coding DNA: TGCGCCAGCAGTGAGGAGCGAGCGTTGTCAGATACGCAGTATTTT. Its translation: CASSEERALSDTQYF.

This clonotype showed up many times. The V and J genes are TRBV5-1 and TRBJ2-6; D may be TRBD2 (5 bases). Germline V gives CDR1 SGHRS, CDR2 YFSETQ. The CDR3 is 14 amino acids. V was trimmed by 3 bases and J by 4 bases, leaving 8 bases between them. CDR3 in amino acids: CASSSDLGANVLTF. The CDR3 DNA follows: TGCGCCAGCAGCTCGGACTTAGGGGCCAACGTCCTGACTTTC.

The table lists this clonotype with a few counts. The rearrangement links TRBV6-1 to TRBJ1-6; TRBD1 is a possible D gene (6 bases). Deletions cut 8 bases from V and 5 bases from J, with 13 bases between. Per the germline V gene, CDR1 is MNHNS and CDR2 is SASEGT. The CDR3 has 14 amino acids. The CDR3 DNA sequence: TGTGCCAGCGCCTGGACAGTCGATAATTCACCCCTCCACTTT. Its translation: CASAWTVDNSPLHF.

This clonotype is a singleton in its sample. The rearrangement joins TRBV6-5 to TRBJ2-2, with TRBD2 matching over 8 bases. V lost 3 bases, J lost 0 bases, and 12 bases stayed unmatched. CDR3 length: 19 amino acids. Germline CDR1 and CDR2: MNHEY and SVGAGI. The DNA for the CDR3 is TGTGCCAGCAGTTATGCCAGATTAGCGGGGCGTACGAACACCGGGGAGCTGTTTTTT. Its translation: CASSYARLAGRTNTGELFF.

At least ten counts were recorded for this clonotype. This chain uses TRBV28 with TRBJ1-1, with 7 nucleotides matching TRBD1. The CDR3 contains 15 residues. Unmatched junction bases numbered 15, after V lost 10 bases and J lost 4 bases. The germline gives CDR1 MDHEN, CDR2 SYDVKM. The chain's CDR3 is CATVSSGTDSTEAFF. CDR3 bases: TGTGCCACCGTTTCGTCCGGGACAGACTCCACTGAAGCTTTCTTT.

This clonotype was seen a few times. The CDR3 region is CSVEYPLRDYGYTF. CDR3 bases: TGCAGCGTTGAGTATCCCTTAAGGGACTATGGCTACACCTTC. V usage is TRBV29-1 and J usage is TRBJ1-2, with D unresolved. This CDR3 has 14 residues. Between the trimmed V and J ends, which lost 3 bases and 3 bases, there was a span of 14 bases. CDR1 is SQVTM and CDR2 is ANQGSEA in the germline V gene.

This clonotype was picked up one time. The V gene is TRBV5-6, the J gene TRBJ2-5; D might be TRBD1 or TRBD2, each matching 5 bases. Germline V lookup: CDR1 SGHDT, CDR2 YYEEEE. V was cut by 0 bases and J by 0 bases, with 21 bases left in between. The CDR3 is made up of 19 amino acids. For the CDR3, the DNA is TGTGCCAGCAGCTTGGCCCAAGACCCGGGACCGATGTACCAAGAGACCCAGTACTTC. Its translation: CASSLAQDPGPMYQETQYF.

This sequence joins TRBV3-1 and TRBJ2-1, with 8 bases aligning to TRBD2. V dropped 4 bases and J dropped 8; count of bases not matched to a gene: 7. CDR1 LGHDT and CDR2 YNNKEL come from the germline V gene (reference sequence). The CDR3 is made up of 14 amino acids. CDR3 residues: CASSPNGLAHEQFF. Written as DNA, the CDR3 is TGTGCCAGCAGCCCGAACGGACTAGCACATGAGCAGTTCTTC.

This clonotype was counted ten times or more. J is TRBJ1-2 and V is TRBV27; D is unclear. The length of the CDR3 is 13 residues. Trimming stripped 6 bases from V and 5 bases from J, with 13 bases between. In germline, CDR1 is MNHEY, CDR2 SMNVEV (reference sequence). CDR3 DNA sequence: TGTGCCAGCAGCTTAAGCGGAACTTATGGCTACACCTTC. Residues: CASSLSGTYGYTF.

CDR3 nucleotides: TGTGCCAGCAGTTACTCGCGACAGGGTCCTGGAAACACCATATATTTT. This gives the protein CASSYSRQGPGNTIYF. The V call is TRBV6-5, the J call TRBJ1-3; 7 nucleotides line up with TRBD1. V shed 0 bases, J shed 2 bases, and the junction held 4 bases outside the gene matches. Germline V gene data show CDR1 as MNHEY and CDR2 as SVGAGI. This CDR3 has 16 residues.

This clonotype was observed at least ten times. The V gene is TRBV28, the J gene TRBJ2-7, with D maybe TRBD2 (6 bases). Trimming took 7 bases from V and 2 from J, leaving 18 bases between them. CDR3 length equals 15 residues. CDR1 is MDHEN, CDR2 SYDVKM, per germline. The CDR3 spells CASNLGGTSTYEQYF. Written as DNA, the CDR3 is TGTGCCAGCAACCTAGGTGGGACTTCGACCTACGAGCAGTACTTC.

This clonotype was counted only a few times. The chain couples TRBV5-7 to TRBJ1-1; D gene unclear. TRBV5-7 carries the ORF label, with uncertain function. There are 14 residues in the CDR3. V shed 1 base and J shed 0 bases, with 7 bases lying between them. In nucleotides, the CDR3 is TGTGCCAGCAGCTTGAGGCTCCTGAACACTGAAGCTTTCTTT. This sequence encodes CASSLRLLNTEAFF.

The rearrangement uses TRBV5-4 and TRBJ2-7, with TRBD2 matching 10 bases. Unmatched junction bases numbered 18, after V lost 4 bases and J lost 2 bases. CDR1 SGHNT and CDR2 YYREEE come from the germline V gene (reference sequence). The CDR3 length is 19 residues. CDR3 sequence: CASSRLPLAGDMRTYEQYF. The CDR3 nucleotides read TGTGCCAGCAGCCGCCTCCCCCTAGCGGGAGATATGAGGACCTACGAGCAGTACTTC. The full variable domain, with the rest looked up from reference TRBV5-4 and TRBJ2-7, is ETGVTQSPTHLIKTRGQQVTLRCSSQSGHNTVSWYQQALGQGPQFIFQYYREEENGRGNFPPRFSGLQFPNYSSELNVNALELDDSALYLCASSRLPLAGDMRTYEQYFGPGTRLTVT.